Reported below is one T cell receptor (beta chain). Its cognate antigen is unknown. This entry is derived from a study of lymphopenia after photon versus proton radiotherapy. Some clones are missing from TCRdb's copy, which holds only in-frame ones; the method was immunoSEQ multiplex PCR. The sample lists fewer than 35,000 clones, roughly 89% occurring once. Study findings and constraints: Oligoclonal CD8+ Temra expansion after nadir drove photon patients' diversity drop.

This clonotype was sampled from a woman in her sixties or seventies with pancreatic cancer. Some clones in this sample may be carry-over from other donors' samples. This sample comprised peripheral blood, obtained from a patient treated with proton-based radiotherapy.

CDR3 DNA: TGTGCCAGCAGCTTAGCCCTAGCGGGAGTCACAGATACGCAGTATTTT. Its protein is CASSLALAGVTDTQYF. This chain uses TRBV7-2 with TRBJ2-3, with 10 bases that match TRBD2. The V segment lost 0 bases and the J segment 2 bases; nucleotides outside the gene matches: 2. The CDR3 is 16 amino acids. Per the germline V gene, CDR1 is SGHTA and CDR2 is FQGNSA.